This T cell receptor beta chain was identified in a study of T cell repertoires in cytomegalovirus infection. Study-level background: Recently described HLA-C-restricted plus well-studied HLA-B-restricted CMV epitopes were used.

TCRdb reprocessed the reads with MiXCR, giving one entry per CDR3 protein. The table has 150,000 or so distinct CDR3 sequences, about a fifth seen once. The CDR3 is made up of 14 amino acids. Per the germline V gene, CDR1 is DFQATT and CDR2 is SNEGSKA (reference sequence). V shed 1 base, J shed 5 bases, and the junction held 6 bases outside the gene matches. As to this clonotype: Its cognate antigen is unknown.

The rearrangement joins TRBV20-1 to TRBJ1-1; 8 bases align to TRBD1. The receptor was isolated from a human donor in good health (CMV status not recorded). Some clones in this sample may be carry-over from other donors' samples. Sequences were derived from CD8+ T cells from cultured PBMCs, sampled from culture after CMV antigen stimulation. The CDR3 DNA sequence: TGCAGTGCTAGAGGACGACAGGGGATAACTGAAGCTTTCTTT. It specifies CSARGRQGITEAFF.